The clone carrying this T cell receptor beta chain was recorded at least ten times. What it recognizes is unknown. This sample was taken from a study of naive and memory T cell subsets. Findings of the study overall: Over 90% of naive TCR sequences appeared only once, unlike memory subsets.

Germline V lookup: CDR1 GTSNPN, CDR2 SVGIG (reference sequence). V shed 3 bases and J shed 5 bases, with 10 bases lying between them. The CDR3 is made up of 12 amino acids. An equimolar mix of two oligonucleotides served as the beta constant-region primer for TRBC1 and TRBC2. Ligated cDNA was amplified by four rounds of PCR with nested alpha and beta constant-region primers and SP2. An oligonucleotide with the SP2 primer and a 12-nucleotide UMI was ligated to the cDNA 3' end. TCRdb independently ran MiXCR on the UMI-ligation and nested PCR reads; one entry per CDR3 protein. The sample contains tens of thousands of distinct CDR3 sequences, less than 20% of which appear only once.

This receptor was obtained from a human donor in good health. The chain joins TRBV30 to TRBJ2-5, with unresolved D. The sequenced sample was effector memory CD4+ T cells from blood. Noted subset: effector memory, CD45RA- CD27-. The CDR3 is CAWRATWETQYF. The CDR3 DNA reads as TGTGCCTGGAGGGCGACATGGGAGACCCAGTACTTC.